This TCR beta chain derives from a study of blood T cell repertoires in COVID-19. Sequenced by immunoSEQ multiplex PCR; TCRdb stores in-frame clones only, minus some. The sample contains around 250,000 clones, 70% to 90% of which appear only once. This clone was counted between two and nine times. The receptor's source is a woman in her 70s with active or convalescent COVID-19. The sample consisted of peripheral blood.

DNA of the CDR3: TGTGCCAGCTCACCGGAACAGGGGAACACTGAAGCTTTCTTT. Translated, it gives CASSPEQGNTEAFF. The genes are TRBV18 and TRBJ1-1, with a possible D match to TRBD1 (6 bases). This CDR3 has 14 amino acids. Trimming shortened V by 3 bases and J by 1 base, and 9 bases separated the two germline ends. Germline values: CDR1 KGHSH, CDR2 LQKENI.